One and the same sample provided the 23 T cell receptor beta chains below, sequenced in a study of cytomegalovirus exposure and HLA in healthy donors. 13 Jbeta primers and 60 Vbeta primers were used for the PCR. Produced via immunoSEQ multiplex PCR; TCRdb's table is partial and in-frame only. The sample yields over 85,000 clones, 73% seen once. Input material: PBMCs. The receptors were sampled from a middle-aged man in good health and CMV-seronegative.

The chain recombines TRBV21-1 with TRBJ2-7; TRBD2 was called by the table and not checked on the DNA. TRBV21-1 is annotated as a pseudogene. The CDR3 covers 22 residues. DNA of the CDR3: TGTGCCAGCAGCAAATATCAGGGAACTCGACTAGCGGGGGGCTATACTACCTACGAGCAGTACTTC. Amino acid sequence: CASSKYQGTRLAGGYTTYEQYF.

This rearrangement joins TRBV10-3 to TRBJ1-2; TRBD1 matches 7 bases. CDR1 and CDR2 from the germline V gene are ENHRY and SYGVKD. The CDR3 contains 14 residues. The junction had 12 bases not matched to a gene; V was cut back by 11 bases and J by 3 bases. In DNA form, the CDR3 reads TGTGCCTCTGGAGGGACAGACGAAGACTATGGCTACACCTTC. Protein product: CASGGTDEDYGYTF.

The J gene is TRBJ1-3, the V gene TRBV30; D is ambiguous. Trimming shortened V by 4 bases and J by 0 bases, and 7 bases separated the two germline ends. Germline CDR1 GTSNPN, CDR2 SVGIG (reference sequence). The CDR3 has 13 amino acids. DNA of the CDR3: TGTGCCTGGACAGCGATCTCTGGAAACACCATATATTTT. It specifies CAWTAISGNTIYF.

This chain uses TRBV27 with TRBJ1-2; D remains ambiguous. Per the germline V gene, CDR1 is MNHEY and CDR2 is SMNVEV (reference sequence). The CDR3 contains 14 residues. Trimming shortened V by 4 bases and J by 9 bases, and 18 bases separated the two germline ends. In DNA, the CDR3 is TGTGCCAGCAGTTCTCATGAGGGTGCCTGGAGCTACACCTTC. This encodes CASSSHEGAWSYTF.

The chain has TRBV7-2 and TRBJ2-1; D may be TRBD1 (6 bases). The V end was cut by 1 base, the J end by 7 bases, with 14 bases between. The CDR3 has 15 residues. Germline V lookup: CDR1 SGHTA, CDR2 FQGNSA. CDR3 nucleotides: TGTGCCAGCAGCTTAGGACCCCACCAGGGGAATGAGCAGTTCTTC. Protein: CASSLGPHQGNEQFF.

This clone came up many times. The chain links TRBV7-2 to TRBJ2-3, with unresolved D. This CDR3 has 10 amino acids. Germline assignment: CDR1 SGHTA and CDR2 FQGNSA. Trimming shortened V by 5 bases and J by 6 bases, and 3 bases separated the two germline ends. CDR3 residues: CASSRDTQYF. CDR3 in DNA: TGTGCCAGCAGCCGGGATACGCAGTATTTT.

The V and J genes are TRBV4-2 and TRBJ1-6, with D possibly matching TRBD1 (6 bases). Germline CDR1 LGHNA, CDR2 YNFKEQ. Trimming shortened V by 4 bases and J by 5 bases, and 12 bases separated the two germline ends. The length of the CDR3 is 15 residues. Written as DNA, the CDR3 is TGTGCCAGCAGCCTTTCGACAGGTGATAATTCACCCCTCCACTTT. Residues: CASSLSTGDNSPLHF.

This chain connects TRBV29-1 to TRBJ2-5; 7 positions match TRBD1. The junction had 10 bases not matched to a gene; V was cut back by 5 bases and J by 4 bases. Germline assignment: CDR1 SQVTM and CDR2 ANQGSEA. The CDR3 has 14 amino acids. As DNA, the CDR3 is TGCAGCGTTCCGAGACCCCCAGGGGGAGAGACCCAGTACTTC. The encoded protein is CSVPRPPGGETQYF. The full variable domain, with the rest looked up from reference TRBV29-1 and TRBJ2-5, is SAVISQKPSRDICQRGTSLTIQCQVDSQVTMMFWYRQQPGQSLTLIATANQGSEATYESGFVIDKFPISRPNLTFSTLTVSNMSPEDSSIYLCSVPRPPGGETQYFGPGTRLLVL.

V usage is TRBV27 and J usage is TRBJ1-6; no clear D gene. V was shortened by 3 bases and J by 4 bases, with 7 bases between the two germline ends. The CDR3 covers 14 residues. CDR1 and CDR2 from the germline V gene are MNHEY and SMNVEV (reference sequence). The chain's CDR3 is CASSFSVYNSPLHF. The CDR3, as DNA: TGTGCCAGCAGTTTTAGCGTTTATAATTCACCCCTCCACTTT.

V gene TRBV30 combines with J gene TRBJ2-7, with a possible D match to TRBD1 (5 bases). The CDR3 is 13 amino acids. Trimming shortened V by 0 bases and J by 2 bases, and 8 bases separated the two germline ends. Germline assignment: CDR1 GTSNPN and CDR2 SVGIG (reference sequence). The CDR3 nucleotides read TGTGCCTGGAGTGTAAAGGGGACCTACGAGCAGTACTTC. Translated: CAWSVKGTYEQYF.

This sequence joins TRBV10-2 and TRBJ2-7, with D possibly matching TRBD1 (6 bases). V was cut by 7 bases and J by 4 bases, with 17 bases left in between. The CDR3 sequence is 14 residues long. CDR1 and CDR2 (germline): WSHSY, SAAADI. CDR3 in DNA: TGCGCCAGCATGCTAAAGACAGGAGGATACGAGCAGTACTTC. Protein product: CASMLKTGGYEQYF.

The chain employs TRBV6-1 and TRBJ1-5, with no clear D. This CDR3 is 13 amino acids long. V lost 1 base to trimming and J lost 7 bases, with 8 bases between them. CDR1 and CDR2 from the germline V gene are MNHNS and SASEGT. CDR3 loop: CASSEEEEQPQHF. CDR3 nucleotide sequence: TGTGCCAGCAGTGAAGAGGAGGAACAGCCCCAGCATTTT.

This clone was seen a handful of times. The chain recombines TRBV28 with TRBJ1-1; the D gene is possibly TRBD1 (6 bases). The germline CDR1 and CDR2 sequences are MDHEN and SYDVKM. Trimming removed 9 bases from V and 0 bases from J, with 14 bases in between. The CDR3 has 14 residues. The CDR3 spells CASYQQGLNTEAFF. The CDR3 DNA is TGTGCCAGTTACCAACAGGGACTGAACACTGAAGCTTTCTTT.

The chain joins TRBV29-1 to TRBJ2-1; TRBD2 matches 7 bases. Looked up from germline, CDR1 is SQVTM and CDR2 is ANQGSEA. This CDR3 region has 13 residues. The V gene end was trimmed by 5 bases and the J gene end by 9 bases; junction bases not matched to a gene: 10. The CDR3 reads CSVRPTGEGEQFF. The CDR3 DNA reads TGCAGCGTTCGCCCAACGGGGGAGGGTGAGCAGTTCTTC.

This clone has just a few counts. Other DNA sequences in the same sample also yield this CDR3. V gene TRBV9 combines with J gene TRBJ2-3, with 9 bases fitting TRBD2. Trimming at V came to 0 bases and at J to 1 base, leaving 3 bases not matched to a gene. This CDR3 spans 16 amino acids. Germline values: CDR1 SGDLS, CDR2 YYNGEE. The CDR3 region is CASSVEGLAGTDTQYF. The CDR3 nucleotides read TGTGCCAGCAGCGTAGAGGGACTAGCCGGCACAGATACGCAGTATTTT.

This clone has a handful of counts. The CDR3 loop is CASSYDSSNQPQHF. The CDR3 region has the DNA TGTGCCAGCAGTTACGACAGTAGCAATCAGCCCCAGCATTTT. The rearrangement links TRBV6-5 to TRBJ1-5; tentatively, D is TRBD1 (5 bases). The germline gives CDR1 MNHEY, CDR2 SVGAGI. The CDR3 runs to 14 residues. Deletions cut 2 bases from V and 0 bases from J, with 5 bases between.

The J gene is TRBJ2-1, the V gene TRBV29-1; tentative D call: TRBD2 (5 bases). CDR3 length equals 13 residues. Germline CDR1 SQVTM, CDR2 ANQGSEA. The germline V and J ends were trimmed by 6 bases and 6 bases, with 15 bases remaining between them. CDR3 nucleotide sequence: TGCAGCGTCGACTTCACGGGGAGCAATGAGCAGTTCTTC. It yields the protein CSVDFTGSNEQFF.

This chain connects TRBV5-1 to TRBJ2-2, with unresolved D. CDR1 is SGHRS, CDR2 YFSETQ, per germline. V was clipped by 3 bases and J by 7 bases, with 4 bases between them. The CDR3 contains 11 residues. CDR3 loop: CASSSIGELFF. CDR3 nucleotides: TGCGCCAGCAGCTCAATCGGGGAGCTGTTTTTT. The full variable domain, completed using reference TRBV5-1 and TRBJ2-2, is KAGVTQTPRYLIKTRGQQVTLSCSPISGHRSVSWYQQTPGQGLQFLFEYFSETQRNKGNFPGRFSGRQFSNSRSEMNVSTLELGDSALYLCASSSIGELFFGEGSRLTVL.

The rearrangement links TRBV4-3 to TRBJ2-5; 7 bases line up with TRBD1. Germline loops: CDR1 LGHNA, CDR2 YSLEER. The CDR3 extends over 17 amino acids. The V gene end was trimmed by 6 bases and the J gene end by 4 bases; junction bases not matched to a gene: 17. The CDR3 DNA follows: TGCGCCAGCAGTAGAAGAGCACAGGGGAGTGCCGGAGAGACCCAGTACTTC. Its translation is CASSRRAQGSAGETQYF.

CDR3: CASSYQGQGGEQYF. In DNA form, the CDR3 reads TGTGCCAGCAGTTACCAAGGACAGGGGGGAGAGCAGTACTTC. The chain has TRBV6-5 and TRBJ2-7; 10 bases line up with TRBD1. Looked up from germline, CDR1 is MNHEY and CDR2 is SVGAGI. This CDR3 contains 14 residues. Trimming at V came to 2 bases and at J to 7 bases, leaving 5 bases not matched to a gene.

The CDR3 bases are TGCGCCAGCAGCCCGTACAGGGGGCGCAGCACAGATACGCAGTATTTT. This gives the protein CASSPYRGRSTDTQYF. The V and J genes are TRBV5-1 and TRBJ2-3; 9 bases are a match to TRBD1. The CDR3 loop spans 16 amino acids. Germline loops: CDR1 SGHRS, CDR2 YFSETQ. The trim removed 4 bases at V and 0 bases at J, leaving 6 bases unmatched.

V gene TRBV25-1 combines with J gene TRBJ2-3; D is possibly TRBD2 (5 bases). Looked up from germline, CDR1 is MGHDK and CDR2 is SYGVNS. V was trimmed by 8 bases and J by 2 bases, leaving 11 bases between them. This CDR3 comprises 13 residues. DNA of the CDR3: TGTGCCAGCGGTACCGGGGACACAGATACGCAGTATTTT. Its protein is CASGTGDTDTQYF.

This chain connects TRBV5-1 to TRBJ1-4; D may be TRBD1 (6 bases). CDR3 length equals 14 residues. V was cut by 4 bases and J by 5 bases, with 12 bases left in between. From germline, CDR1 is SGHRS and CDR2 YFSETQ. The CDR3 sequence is CASSRGGRNEKLFF. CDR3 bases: TGCGCCAGCAGCAGGGGGGGGAGGAATGAAAAACTGTTTTTT.